This is a list of T cell receptor beta chains from one sample in a study of control samples from healthy donors and cancer patients. Repertoires were generated with immunoSEQ multiplex PCR, while TCRdb's copy carries only in-frame clones and drops some. This sample has 250,000 to 300,000 clones, with about 80% found just once. The source material was PBMCs. The receptors originated from a woman in her sixties with lung cancer. CDR3s include the opening cysteine and the closing phenylalanine or tryptophan. The D gene is left open where the match is weak. Some rows have no size entry. The others give once, few or many, or a class for an expanded clone.

NA,NA,TRBJ1-4,TRBV2,TGTGCCAGCAGTGAACAGGGACCGGGGACAACTAATGAAAAACTGTTTTTT,CASSEQGPGTTNEKLFF
NA,NA,TRBJ2-7,TRBV30,TGTGCCTGGAGTGTAACGGGGAGCGAGCAGTACTTC,CAWSVTGSEQYF
NA,NA,TRBJ1-5,TRBV10-3,TGTGCCATCAGTGCTCATGGACGCAATCAGCCCCAGCATTTT,CAISAHGRNQPQHF
TRBD2,NA,TRBJ2-1,TRBV27,TGTGCCAGCAGTTCGGACGGGGGGTCCCCGAGCTCCTACAATGAGCAGTTCTTC,CASSSDGGSPSSYNEQFF
TRBD1,NA,TRBJ1-2,TRBV28,TGTGCCAGCAGTCTTCTCCCGGGACAGGGATCCGGCGGCTACACCTTC,CASSLLPGQGSGGYTF
NA,NA,TRBJ1-2,TRBV27,TGTGCCAGCAGTTTTATCAGGGGAGGGTATGGCTACACCTTC,CASSFIRGGYGYTF
NA,NA,TRBJ1-4,TRBV20-1,TGCAGTGCTAGTAGAAACAGGGCTAATGAAAAACTGTTTTTT,CSASRNRANEKLFF
TRBD1,NA,TRBJ2-2,TRBV5-1,TGCGCCAGCAGCCCGGGACAGGGGAGAACCGGGGAGCTGTTTTTT,CASSPGQGRTGELFF
TRBD2,NA,TRBJ2-1,TRBV30,TGTGCCCGCCGAGGTCTAGCGGGGGACAATGAGCAGTTCTTC,CARRGLAGDNEQFF
NA,NA,TRBJ2-5,TRBV5-1,TGCGCCAGCAGCTTGAGCGGGCCCAGGGAAGAGACCCAGTACTTC,CASSLSGPREETQYF
TRBD2,NA,TRBJ2-7,TRBV5-1,TGCGCCAGCAGTCCCGGGACTAGCGGGAGTTACTCCTACGAGCAGTACTTC,CASSPGTSGSYSYEQYF
TRBD2,NA,TRBJ2-2,TRBV28,TGTGCCAGCGGACTAGCGGGAGACTTCTACGGGGAGCTGTTTTTT,CASGLAGDFYGELFF
TRBD1,once,TRBJ1-2,TRBV11-2,TGTGCCAGCACCCAAAAGGGGACAGGTCCCCCTTATGGCTACACCTTC,CASTQKGTGPPYGYTF
TRBD1,NA,TRBJ1-1,TRBV19,TGTGCCAGTAGTGCGGACAGGGGGGCCACTGAAGCTTTCTTT,CASSADRGATEAFF
NA,NA,TRBJ1-2,TRBV6-5,TGTGCCAGCAGGGGTGGAGGGGCCAACTATGGCTACACCTTC,CASRGGGANYGYTF
NA,NA,TRBJ2-7,TRBV5-1,TGCGCCAGCAGCGGGGGGCCTTCGGACCGTAGGACTCTCTACGAGCAGTACTTC,CASSGGPSDRRTLYEQYF
TRBD2,NA,TRBJ2-3,TRBV5-4,TGTGCCAGCAGCTTGGGCACTAGCGGGGGCGAAGATACGCAGTATTTT,CASSLGTSGGEDTQYF
NA,NA,TRBJ1-6,TRBV18,TGTGCCAGCTCACCAGGGGCCTGGAATTCACCCCTCCACTTT,CASSPGAWNSPLHF
NA,once,TRBJ2-7,TRBV7-9,TGTGCCAGCAGCCCTTCCGGGCCCTACGGCTACGAGCAGTACTTC,CASSPSGPYGYEQYF
NA,NA,TRBJ1-1,TRBV12-3/TRBV12-4,TGTGCCAGCAGTTTTTCGACCGGTGAAGCTTTCTTT,CASSFSTGEAFF
TRBD2,few,TRBJ2-1,TRBV6-2/TRBV6-3,TGTGCCAGCAGTTACTCGATCGACGGGGGGGCGTACAATGAGCAGTTCTTC,CASSYSIDGGAYNEQFF
TRBD1,few,TRBJ2-7,TRBV4-1,TGCGCCAGCAGCCTCACGACAGGGGGGGGCTACGAGCAGTACTTC,CASSLTTGGGYEQYF
NA,once,TRBJ2-4,TRBV19,TGTGCCAGTAGTATAGCAGGTGCCAAAAACATTCAGTACTTC,CASSIAGAKNIQYF
TRBD2,NA,TRBJ2-1,TRBV7-3,TGTGCCAGCAGCTTGGGACTAGTAGGGGGGGATGAGCAGTTCTTC,CASSLGLVGGDEQFF
NA,NA,TRBJ1-1,TRBV3-1/TRBV3-2,TGTGCCAGCAGTCACACCGACGGAGGCACTGAAGCTTTCTTT,CASSHTDGGTEAFF
TRBD1,NA,TRBJ1-4,TRBV28,TGTGCCAGCAGTTCAGCCGGGACAGGGGGTGAAAAACTGTTTTTT,CASSSAGTGGEKLFF
TRBD2,many,TRBJ2-7,TRBV2,TGTGCCAGCAGTATCGCGGGGGTCGAAACCTACGAGCAGTACTTC,CASSIAGVETYEQYF
NA,few,TRBJ2-2,TRBV13,TGTGCCAGCAGCTTAGGCTCCGCGGGAACGCGTACCGGGGAGCTGTTTTTT,CASSLGSAGTRTGELFF
TRBD1,NA,TRBJ1-3,TRBV4-1,TGCGCCAGCAGCCGGGGACAGGGGCCGAGCTCTGGAAACACCATATATTTT,CASSRGQGPSSGNTIYF
TRBD1,NA,TRBJ1-1,TRBV27,TGTGCCAGCAGTCCAACACAGGGGGTTAACACTGAAGCTTTCTTT,CASSPTQGVNTEAFF
NA,NA,TRBJ1-2,TRBV9,TGTGCCAGCAGCCCCCAAACCGGGACGCCGGCTGGACCCGGCTACACCTTC,CASSPQTGTPAGPGYTF
TRBD1,NA,TRBJ1-6,TRBV7-2,TGTGCCAGCAGCTACCTGCCGGGACAGGGTAATTCACCCCTCCACTTT,CASSYLPGQGNSPLHF
NA,NA,TRBJ1-4,TRBV7-9,TGTGCCAGCAGCTTAGGGGCAGGGAGCGGAGAAAAACTGTTTTTT,CASSLGAGSGEKLFF
NA,NA,TRBJ1-1,TRBV18,TGTGCCAGCTCACCATCCTCCCGAATAGTGACTGAAGCTTTCTTT,CASSPSSRIVTEAFF
NA,NA,TRBJ2-1,TRBV7-2,TGTGCCAGCAGCTTACAGGGGTGGAATGGTGAGCAGTTCTTC,CASSLQGWNGEQFF
NA,NA,TRBJ2-2,TRBV7-3,TGTGCCAGCAGCTTAAATCGGGAGGAGGGGGCCACCGGGGAGCTGTTTTTT,CASSLNREEGATGELFF
NA,NA,TRBJ1-3,TRBV10-3,TGTGCCATCAGTGAGTTAAAGGCGACCTCTGGAAACACCATATATTTT,CAISELKATSGNTIYF
TRBD1,NA,TRBJ2-1,TRBV11-1,TGTGCCAGCAGCTTAAGGGCCCCGGACAGGGGAAATGAGCAGTTCTTC,CASSLRAPDRGNEQFF
NA,NA,TRBJ1-1,TRBV19,TGTGCCAGTACCCAGTCGGCGCAGACGAACACTGAAGCTTTCTTT,CASTQSAQTNTEAFF
NA,NA,TRBJ2-7,TRBV12-1,TGTGCCAGCAGCACTCCCGACCACTACGAGCAGTACTTC,CASSTPDHYEQYF
NA,NA,TRBJ2-3,TRBV5-4,TGTGCCAGCAGCTCTATTCAATCCACAGATACGCAGTATTTT,CASSSIQSTDTQYF